This T cell receptor beta chain was observed in a study of T cell responses to AZD1222 COVID-19 vaccine. V trimming: 7 bases; J trimming: 8 bases; junction bases outside the gene matches: 7. Germline V gives CDR1 LGHNT, CDR2 FRNRAP. The CDR3 is made up of 12 amino acids. This clone has only one observation. No antigen is known for it. Study outcomes and limitations: Baseline testing showed seropositivity in only five to seven AZD1222 recipients. Per reports, nearly half of all spike-specific TCRs target regions that are unmutated in variants.

Clones were sequenced by immunoSEQ multiplex PCR, and TCRdb holds only the in-frame ones, with some missing. This sample has 100,000 to 150,000 clones, with roughly 91% found just once. The sequencing used peripheral blood, collected on day 0 of MenACWY control vaccination. This clonotype was obtained from an adult in good health. The chain has TRBV12-5 and TRBJ1-1; 7 bases map to TRBD1. The CDR3 loop reads CASATGRAEAFF. The CDR3 DNA reads TGTGCTAGTGCGACAGGGAGGGCGGAAGCTTTCTTT.